This T cell receptor beta chain emerged from a study of cytomegalovirus exposure and HLA in healthy donors. Trimming removed 2 bases at V and 3 bases at J, with 11 bases between. The CDR3 is made up of 14 amino acids. Germline CDR1 is MNHEY and CDR2 is SVGAGI. PCR amplification relied on 60 Vbeta primers (plus 13 Jbeta primers). Clones were read by immunoSEQ multiplex PCR, and TCRdb kept only the in-frame ones, dropping some. The data show about 130,000 clones, with about 66% seen just once and 1.6% held by the top ten. Unrecorded immune exposure was likely among donors, who were nominally healthy when sampled.

The sequence derives from a man younger than 45 in good health and CMV-seropositive. The chain is built from TRBV6-5 and TRBJ2-7; no definite D call. The sequenced sample consisted of PBMCs. For the CDR3, the DNA is TGTGCCAGCAGTTACGCGGTCATGGGCTACGAGCAGTACTTC. Residues: CASSYAVMGYEQYF.